Below, 24 T cell receptor beta chains from the same sample are listed, as sequenced in a study of cytomegalovirus exposure and HLA in healthy donors. With 60 Vbeta and 13 Jbeta primers, the PCR was carried out. Sequencing was performed with immunoSEQ multiplex PCR; in TCRdb, only in-frame clones are kept and a portion is missing. Its listing shows approximately 200,000 clones. The sample comprised PBMCs. The receptors derive from a boy aged 10-17 years in good health and CMV-seronegative.

The genes are TRBV2 and TRBJ1-6; D is perhaps TRBD1 (6 bases). CDR1 is SNHLY, CDR2 FYNNEI, per germline. V lost 6 bases, J lost 7 bases, and 22 bases lay in between. The CDR3 is 17 amino acids. The CDR3 region is CASSDVRTAILNSPLHF. The CDR3 nucleotides read TGTGCCAGCAGCGATGTTCGGACAGCTATCTTAAATTCACCCCTCCACTTT.

This chain uses TRBV2 with TRBJ1-3; 7 bases match TRBD1. The CDR3 runs 18 residues. Germline loops: CDR1 SNHLY, CDR2 FYNNEI. V lost 6 bases, J lost 4 bases, and 18 bases stayed unmatched. The CDR3 is CASRDVSGEGAKGNTIYF. CDR3 coding DNA: TGTGCCAGCAGGGACGTGTCTGGTGAGGGGGCGAAGGGAAACACCATATATTTT.

The chain employs TRBV7-9 and TRBJ1-1; 7 bases are shared with TRBD1. The trim removed 6 bases at V and 6 bases at J, leaving 16 bases unmatched. Germline V lookup: CDR1 SEHNR, CDR2 FQNEAQ (reference sequence). The CDR3 has 16 residues. CDR3 amino acids: CASSSAGQSNLAEAFF. The DNA for the CDR3 is TGTGCCAGCAGTTCGGCGGGACAGTCAAATCTAGCTGAAGCTTTCTTT.

V gene TRBV5-1 combines with J gene TRBJ2-1, with D possibly matching TRBD2 (7 bases). Deletions cut 7 bases from V and 4 bases from J, with 18 bases between. This CDR3 comprises 15 residues. Germline assignment: CDR1 SGHRS and CDR2 YFSETQ. CDR3 sequence: CASDSQGGVYNEQFF. Written as DNA, the CDR3 is TGCGCCAGCGACAGTCAAGGGGGGGTATACAATGAGCAGTTCTTC.

The DNA of the CDR3 is TGTGCCTGGAGCCGGGCGCGGGGACTCACAGATACGCAGTATTTT. Translation gives CAWSRARGLTDTQYF. The genes are TRBV30 and TRBJ2-3; D is perhaps TRBD2 (6 bases). The CDR3 length is 15 residues. V lost 3 bases and J lost 2, with 15 bases in between. The germline V gene encodes CDR1 GTSNPN and CDR2 SVGIG (reference sequence).

The rearrangement joins TRBV18 to TRBJ1-6; D is unresolved. The germline V gene has CDR1 KGHSH and CDR2 LQKENI. V gave up 6 bases and J gave up 10 bases, with 19 bases separating them. This CDR3 has 15 residues. The DNA of the CDR3 is TGTGCCAGCTCCCCCCGTCTCACGGAGGAATCACCCCTCCACTTT. As protein: CASSPRLTEESPLHF.

The rearrangement uses TRBV19 and TRBJ2-7, with TRBD2 matching over 8 bases. From germline, CDR1 is LNHDA and CDR2 SQIVND (reference sequence). The CDR3 has 14 residues. V lost 5 bases and J lost 2; bases outside the gene matches: 5. The DNA for the CDR3 is TGTGCCAGTAGTGGACCGGGGGGGCCCTACGAGCAGTACTTC. This sequence encodes CASSGPGGPYEQYF.

The chain uses TRBV4-1 and TRBJ2-3; D perhaps matches TRBD1 (5 bases). The length of the CDR3 is 14 residues. Per the germline V gene, CDR1 is MGHRA and CDR2 is YSYEKL. V shed 8 bases and J shed 0 bases, with 12 bases lying between them. In nucleotides, the CDR3 is TGCGCCAGCGGCCTCCGACAGAGCACAGATACGCAGTATTTT. Residues: CASGLRQSTDTQYF.

This chain connects TRBV6-1 to TRBJ1-4; D is perhaps TRBD1 (5 bases). The CDR3 sequence is 15 residues long. V shed 4 bases and J shed 0 bases, with 9 bases lying between them. The germline CDR1 and CDR2 sequences are MNHNS and SASEGT. The CDR3 loop is CASSGVGATNEKLFF. The CDR3 nucleotides are TGTGCCAGCAGTGGGGTAGGGGCAACTAATGAAAAACTGTTTTTT.

The chain is built from TRBV27 and TRBJ1-2, with D maybe TRBD1 (5 bases). V was shortened by 0 bases and J by 5 bases, with 13 bases between the two germline ends. CDR1 and CDR2 from the germline V gene are MNHEY and SMNVEV (reference sequence). The CDR3 covers 15 residues. CDR3 sequence reads: CASSLSAGLRYGYTF. CDR3 bases: TGTGCCAGCAGTTTATCGGCAGGGCTTCGATATGGCTACACCTTC.

The gene calls are TRBV2 and TRBJ2-5; 7 bases fit TRBD1. Germline lookup yields CDR1 SNHLY and CDR2 FYNNEI. J was trimmed by 1 base and V by 7 bases; bases with no gene match: 12. The CDR3 is made up of 16 amino acids. The CDR3: CASIAPRGIAQETQYF. DNA of the CDR3: TGTGCCAGCATTGCCCCCAGGGGGATTGCCCAAGAGACCCAGTACTTC.

The J gene is TRBJ1-2, the V gene TRBV18; D not resolved. The V gene lost 3 bases and the J gene lost 5 bases, with 4 bases spanning the gap. There are 11 residues in the CDR3. Germline values: CDR1 KGHSH, CDR2 LQKENI. CDR3 loop: CASSPSYGYTF. Here the CDR3 DNA reads TGTGCCAGCTCACCCTCGTATGGCTACACCTTC.

This rearrangement joins TRBV12-5 to TRBJ1-3; D is unresolved. CDR3 length: 13 residues. Germline V gene data show CDR1 as LGHNT and CDR2 as FRNRAP. V was clipped by 6 bases and J by 0 bases, with 6 bases between them. This CDR3 is CASGGISGNTIYF. CDR3 DNA sequence: TGTGCTAGTGGGGGCATCTCTGGAAACACCATATATTTT.

The gene calls are TRBV2 and TRBJ2-2, with 8 bases fitting TRBD1. The V gene's germline CDR1 is SNHLY and CDR2 FYNNEI. Germline trimming cut 6 bases from V and 2 bases from J; bases unmatched to any gene: 8. The CDR3 has 16 residues. CDR3 in DNA: TGTGCCAGCAGACCTATGACAGGGGTTAACACCGGGGAGCTGTTTTTT. Its translation: CASRPMTGVNTGELFF.

The CDR3 nucleotides are TGCGCCAGCAGCCAAGACTCGACAGGGGGCTACGAGCAGTACTTC. Translated, it gives CASSQDSTGGYEQYF. V gene TRBV4-3 combines with J gene TRBJ2-5; 9 bases align to TRBD1. The last part of the DNA fits TRBJ2-7 better; the J call may be wrong. The CDR3 loop spans 15 amino acids. Germline assignment: CDR1 LGHNA and CDR2 YSLEER.

A remark on this clone: At the DNA level, this CDR3 is encoded by other sequences in the same sample as well. This chain connects TRBV27 to TRBJ1-2; D is uncertain. V lost 8 bases to trimming and J lost 5 bases, with 9 bases between them. Germline loops: CDR1 MNHEY, CDR2 SMNVEV (reference sequence). The CDR3 has 11 residues. The CDR3 sequence: CASGPGYGYTF. DNA for the CDR3: TGTGCCAGCGGTCCGGGGTATGGCTACACCTTC.

This CDR3 is CATSRPTGVPNQPQHF. The CDR3 DNA follows: TGTGCCACCAGCAGGCCTACAGGGGTGCCCAATCAGCCCCAGCATTTT. The chain links TRBV15 to TRBJ1-5, with 7 positions matching TRBD1. CDR1 and CDR2 from the germline V gene are LNHNV and YYDKDF (reference sequence). The junction had 8 bases not matched to a gene; V was cut back by 3 bases and J by 3 bases. This CDR3 is built from 16 residues.

The J gene is TRBJ1-2, the V gene TRBV6-5, with 9 positions matching TRBD1. V was clipped by 4 bases and J by 8 bases; unmatched bases: 11. Germline V gene sequence: CDR1 MNHEY, CDR2 SVGAGI. The length of the CDR3 is 15 residues. CDR3 bases: TGTGCCAGCAGTTTCCAGACAGGGGGGATTGAGGGCTACACCTTC. It encodes CASSFQTGGIEGYTF.

The gene calls are TRBV27 and TRBJ2-1, with D tentatively TRBD2 (6 bases). Germline CDR1 and CDR2: MNHEY and SMNVEV (reference sequence). The CDR3 is 14 residues long. V lost 3 bases to trimming and J lost 8 bases, with 14 bases between them. CDR3 coding DNA: TGTGCCAGCAGTTTTGGAGGAGGGACCTATGAGCAGTTCTTC. It translates to CASSFGGGTYEQFF.

V and J are TRBV7-3 and TRBJ2-3; D is perhaps TRBD2 (5 bases). Trimming removed 3 bases at V and 6 bases at J, with 16 bases between. Germline V gene sequence: CDR1 SGHTA, CDR2 FQGTGA. The CDR3 extends over 15 amino acids. The CDR3 sequence is CASSLGSNKRDTQYF. CDR3 sequence (DNA): TGTGCCAGCAGCTTGGGGTCTAATAAGCGGGATACGCAGTATTTT.

This sequence joins TRBV27 and TRBJ1-5, with D hard to call. With 11 bases removed from V and 5 bases from J, the gap between germline ends came to 13 bases. Germline CDR1 MNHEY, CDR2 SMNVEV (reference sequence). The CDR3 totals 12 residues. The CDR3 sequence: CAGQEVDQPQHF. The CDR3 DNA sequence: TGTGCCGGTCAGGAGGTGGATCAGCCCCAGCATTTT.

V is TRBV28 and J is TRBJ2-6; 8 bases match TRBD1. Trimming removed 7 bases from V and 0 bases from J; junction bases left unmatched: 8. Germline assignment: CDR1 MDHEN and CDR2 SYDVKM. The CDR3 spans 17 residues. DNA of the CDR3: TGTGCCAGCACCCCGGACAGGGCCGACTCTGGGGCCAACGTCCTGACTTTC. Translating gives CASTPDRADSGANVLTF.

The rearrangement uses TRBV27 and TRBJ1-1, with no clear D. CDR1 MNHEY and CDR2 SMNVEV come from the germline V gene (reference sequence). The CDR3 is 13 amino acids. Deletions cut 5 bases from V and 0 bases from J, with 7 bases between. CDR3 amino acids: CASSTGLNTEAFF. In nucleotides, the CDR3 is TGTGCCAGCAGTACGGGGTTGAACACTGAAGCTTTCTTT.

The chain has TRBV29-1 and TRBJ1-1; D gene ambiguous. The CDR3 runs 12 residues. Germline CDR1 reads SQVTM; CDR2 reads ANQGSEA. Trimming cost V 4 bases and J 0 bases, with 6 bases left between them. The CDR3 region is CSVASVNTEAFF. CDR3 DNA: TGCAGCGTTGCGTCGGTGAACACTGAAGCTTTCTTT.